The 4 T cell receptor beta chains below come from one sample, sequenced in a study of prognosis after radiotherapy for stage I lung cancer (TCRdb year 2021). Instrument on record: Illumina HiSeq 3000. Two rounds of multiplex PCR on genomic DNA were used to amplify the TCR beta CDR3 region. The first PCR round used primers specific to each TRBV and TRBJ gene, and the primer sequences were filed in Chinese patent CN105087789A. The public reads were run again by TCRdb, first through fastp at Q25 and then through MiXCR, and only productive beta chains were kept. Entries that share a CDR3 protein sequence are merged under the most common genes and DNA. The sample includes 15,000 to 20,000 distinct CDR3 sequences, with over 25% observed a single time. The ten largest clones add up to around 32% of the sample. The sequencing used PBMCs, collected before or after stereotactic body radiation therapy (not recorded which). The source of these receptors is a donor aged 50 or older with non-small cell lung cancer.

Ten or more counts support this clonotype. V gene TRBV7-8 combines with J gene TRBJ2-1; 11 nucleotides match TRBD2. The germline V gene has CDR1 SGHVS and CDR2 FQNEAQ. The V segment lost 6 bases and the J segment 2 bases; nucleotides outside the gene matches: 3. The CDR3 loop spans 15 amino acids. As DNA, the CDR3 is TGTGCCAGCAGAAGACTAGCGGGGACCTACAATGAGCAGTTCTTC. Encoded protein: CASRRLAGTYNEQFF.

In its sample, this clonotype was seen many times. This chain connects TRBV10-3 to TRBJ2-7; tentatively, D is TRBD1 (5 bases). The CDR3 is made up of 13 amino acids. V was trimmed by 8 bases and J by 6 bases, leaving 17 bases between them. Germline V lookup: CDR1 ENHRY, CDR2 SYGVKD. The chain's CDR3 is CAISPRMQGEQYF. CDR3 in DNA: TGTGCCATCTCGCCTCGGATGCAGGGCGAGCAGTACTTC.

This chain links TRBV19 with TRBJ1-5, with a weak D call TRBD1 (5 bases). This CDR3 is built from 18 residues. Per germline, CDR1 LNHDA and CDR2 SQIVND (reference sequence). The ends were cut back, 3 bases at V and 0 bases at J, with 18 bases in the middle. CDR3 DNA: TGTGCCAGTAGTATGGGGGGACGGGGGGTCCGTAGCAATCAGCCCCAGCATTTT. Protein product: CASSMGGRGVRSNQPQHF.

This clonotype has a count of ten or more. V usage is TRBV5-1 and J usage is TRBJ2-3; 10 bases map to TRBD2. V dropped 3 bases and J dropped 1; count of bases not matched to a gene: 5. CDR3 length: 16 residues. CDR1 and CDR2 from the germline V gene are SGHRS and YFSETQ. This chain's CDR3 is CASSSKREGGTDTQYF. In DNA form, the CDR3 reads TGCGCCAGCAGCTCCAAGCGGGAGGGCGGCACAGATACGCAGTATTTT.